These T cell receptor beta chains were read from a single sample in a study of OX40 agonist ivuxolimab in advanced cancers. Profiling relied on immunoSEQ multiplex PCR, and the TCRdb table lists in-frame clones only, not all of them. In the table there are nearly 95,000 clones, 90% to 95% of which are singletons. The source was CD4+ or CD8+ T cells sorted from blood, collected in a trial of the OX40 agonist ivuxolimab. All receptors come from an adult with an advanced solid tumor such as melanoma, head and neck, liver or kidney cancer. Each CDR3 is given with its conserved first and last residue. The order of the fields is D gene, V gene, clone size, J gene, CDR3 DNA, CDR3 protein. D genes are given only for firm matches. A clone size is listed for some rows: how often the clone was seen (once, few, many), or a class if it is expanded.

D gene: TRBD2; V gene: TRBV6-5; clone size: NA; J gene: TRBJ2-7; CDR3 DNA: TGTGCCAGCAGTTATACTAGCGGCTCCTACGAGCAGTACTTC; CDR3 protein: CASSYTSGSYEQYF
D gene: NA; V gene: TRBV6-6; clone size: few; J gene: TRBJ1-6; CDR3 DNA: TGTGCCAGCCGGCTGGGTTCACCCCTCCACTTT; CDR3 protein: CASRLGSPLHF
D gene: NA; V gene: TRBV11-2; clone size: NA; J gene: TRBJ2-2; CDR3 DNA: TGTGCCAGCAGCTTAGGACACACCGGGGAGCTGTTTTTT; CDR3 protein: CASSLGHTGELFF
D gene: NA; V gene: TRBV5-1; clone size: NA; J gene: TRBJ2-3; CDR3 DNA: TGCGCCAGCAGCTTGGTTGAGTGGACAGATACGCAGTATTTT; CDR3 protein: CASSLVEWTDTQYF
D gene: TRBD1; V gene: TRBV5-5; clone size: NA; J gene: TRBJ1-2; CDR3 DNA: TGTGTCAGCAGTAAGGGACAGGGGGCCGGTGGCTACACCTTC; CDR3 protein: CVSSKGQGAGGYTF
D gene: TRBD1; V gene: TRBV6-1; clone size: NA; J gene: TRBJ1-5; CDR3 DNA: TGTGCCAGCAGTCCCGACAGGGGCAATCAGCCCCAGCATTTT; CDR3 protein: CASSPDRGNQPQHF
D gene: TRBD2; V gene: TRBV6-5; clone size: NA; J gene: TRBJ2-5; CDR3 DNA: TGTGCCAGCAGTTACGGCGGGGGGGCTGTAGAGACCCAGTACTTC; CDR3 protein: CASSYGGGAVETQYF
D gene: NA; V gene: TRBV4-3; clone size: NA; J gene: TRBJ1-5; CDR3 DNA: TGCGCCAGCAGCCCGGGCAGGGTGGATCAGCCCCAGCATTTT; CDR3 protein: CASSPGRVDQPQHF
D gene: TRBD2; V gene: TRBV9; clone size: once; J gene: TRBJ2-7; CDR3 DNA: TGTGCCAGCAGCGTTGCACTAGCGGGGCCCTCATACGAGCAGTACTTC; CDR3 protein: CASSVALAGPSYEQYF
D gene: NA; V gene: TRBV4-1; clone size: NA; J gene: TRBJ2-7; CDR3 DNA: TGCGCCAGCAGCCATCTCGAGGGACTTTCTTACGAGCAGTACTTC; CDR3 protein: CASSHLEGLSYEQYF
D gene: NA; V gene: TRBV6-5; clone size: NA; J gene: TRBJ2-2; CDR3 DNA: TGTGCCAGCACCGACAGGAACACCGGGGAGCTGTTTTTT; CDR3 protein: CASTDRNTGELFF
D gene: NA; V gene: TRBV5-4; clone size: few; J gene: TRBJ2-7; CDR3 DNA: TGTGCCAGCACCTCCTTCGAGACAGAATACGAGCAGTACTTC; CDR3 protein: CASTSFETEYEQYF
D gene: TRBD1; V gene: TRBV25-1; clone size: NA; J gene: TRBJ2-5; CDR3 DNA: TGTGCCAGCAGTGGAGGACAGGGAATGGTTAGGGAGACCCAGTACTTC; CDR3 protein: CASSGGQGMVRETQYF
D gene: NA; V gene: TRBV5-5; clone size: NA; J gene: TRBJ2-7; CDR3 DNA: TGTGCCAGCAGCCCATGGTCAACCTCCTACGAGCAGTACTTC; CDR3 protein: CASSPWSTSYEQYF
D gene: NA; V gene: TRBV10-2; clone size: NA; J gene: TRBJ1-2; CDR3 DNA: TGCGCCAGCATTGCCACAGGAGGATTCTATGGCTACACCTTC; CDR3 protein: CASIATGGFYGYTF
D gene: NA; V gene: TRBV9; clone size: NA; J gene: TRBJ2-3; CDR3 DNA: TGTGCCAGCAGCCGTGCTAGCACAGATACGCAGTATTTT; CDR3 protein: CASSRASTDTQYF
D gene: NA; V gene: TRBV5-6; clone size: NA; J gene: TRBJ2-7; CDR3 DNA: TGTGCCAGCAGCTCGGGACTTTACGAGCAGTACTTC; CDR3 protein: CASSSGLYEQYF
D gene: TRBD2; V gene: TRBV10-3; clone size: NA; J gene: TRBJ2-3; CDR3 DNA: TGTGCCATCAGTGAGTCGGCTAGCGGGGGCCCAAACACAGATACGCAGTATTTT; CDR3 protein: CAISESASGGPNTDTQYF
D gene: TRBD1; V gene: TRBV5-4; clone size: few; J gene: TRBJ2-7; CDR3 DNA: TGTGCCAGCAGCTTGGGGACAGGGACCTACGAGCAGTACTTC; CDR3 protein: CASSLGTGTYEQYF
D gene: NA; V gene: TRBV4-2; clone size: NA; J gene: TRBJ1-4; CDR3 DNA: TGTGCCAGCAGCCAAGATGGACCGGGGGGATCTGCAACTAATGAAAAACTGTTTTTT; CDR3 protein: CASSQDGPGGSATNEKLFF
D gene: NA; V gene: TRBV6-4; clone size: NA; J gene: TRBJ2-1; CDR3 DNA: TGTGCCAGCAGTGAGGATGGGGTAAGGAGACCCTACAATGAGCAGTTCTTC; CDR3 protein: CASSEDGVRRPYNEQFF
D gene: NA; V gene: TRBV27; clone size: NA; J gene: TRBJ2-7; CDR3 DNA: TGTGCCAGCAGTTTACCTGGGGGCTACGAGCAGTACTTC; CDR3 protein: CASSLPGGYEQYF
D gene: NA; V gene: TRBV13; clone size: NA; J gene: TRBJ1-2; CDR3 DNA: TGTGCCAGCAGCCAGCCAGGGTTGGAGGATGGCTACACCTTC; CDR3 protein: CASSQPGLEDGYTF
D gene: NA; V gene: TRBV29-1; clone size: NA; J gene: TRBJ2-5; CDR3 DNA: TGCAGCGTTGAAGGGACAGCTCAAGAGACCCAGTACTTC; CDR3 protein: CSVEGTAQETQYF
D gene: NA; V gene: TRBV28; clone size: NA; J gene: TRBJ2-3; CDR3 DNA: TGTGCCAGCAGTTTAGGCCTCGGCAAAGGGGTAGATACGCAGTATTTT; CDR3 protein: CASSLGLGKGVDTQYF
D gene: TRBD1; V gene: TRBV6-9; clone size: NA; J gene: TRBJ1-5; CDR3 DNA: TGTGCCAGCAGTTTACGGACAGGGTTATGCCAGCCCCAGCATTTT; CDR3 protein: CASSLRTGLCQPQHF
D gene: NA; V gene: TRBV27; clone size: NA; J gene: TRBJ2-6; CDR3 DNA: TGTGCCAGCAGTTCGCTGTCTGGGGCCAACGTCCTGACTTTC; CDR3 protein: CASSSLSGANVLTF
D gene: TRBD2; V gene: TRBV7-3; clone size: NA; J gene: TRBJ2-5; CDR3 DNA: TGTGCCAGCAGCTTAGGCGGGAGGGCCGAAGAGACCCAGTACTTC; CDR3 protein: CASSLGGRAEETQYF
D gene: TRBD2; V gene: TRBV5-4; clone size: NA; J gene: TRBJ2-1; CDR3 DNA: TGTGCCAGCAGCTACCTAGCGGGGGGGAACAATGAGCAGTTCTTC; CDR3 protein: CASSYLAGGNNEQFF
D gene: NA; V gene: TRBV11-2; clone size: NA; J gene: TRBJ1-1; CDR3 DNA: TGTGCCGGTACCGCGGGACGAGGTGAAGCTTTCTTT; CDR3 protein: CAGTAGRGEAFF
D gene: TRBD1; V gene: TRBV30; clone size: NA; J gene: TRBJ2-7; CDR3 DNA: TGTGCCTGGAGTCCCAGGGGGCTATTTTCCTACGAGCAGTACTTC; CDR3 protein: CAWSPRGLFSYEQYF
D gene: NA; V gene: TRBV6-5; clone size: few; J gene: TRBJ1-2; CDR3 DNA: TGTGCCAGCAGTGGAAACAGCTATGGCTACACCTTC; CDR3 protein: CASSGNSYGYTF
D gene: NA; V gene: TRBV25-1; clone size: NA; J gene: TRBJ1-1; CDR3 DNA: TGTGCCAGCCAGGACAGCCTTTACACTGAAGCTTTCTTT; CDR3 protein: CASQDSLYTEAFF
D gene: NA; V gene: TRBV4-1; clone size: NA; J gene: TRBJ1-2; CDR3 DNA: TGCGCCAGCAGCCAAGACCCAACGGCCGGGGGGGGCTACACCTTC; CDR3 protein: CASSQDPTAGGGYTF
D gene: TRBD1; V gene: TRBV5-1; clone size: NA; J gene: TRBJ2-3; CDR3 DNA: TGCGCCAGCAGCAAACTACAGGGGGCAGCAGATACGCAGTATTTT; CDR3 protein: CASSKLQGAADTQYF
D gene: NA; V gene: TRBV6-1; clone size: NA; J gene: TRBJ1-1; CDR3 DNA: TGTGCCAGCAGTGAAATGACCATGGGGGAAGCTTTCTTT; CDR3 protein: CASSEMTMGEAFF
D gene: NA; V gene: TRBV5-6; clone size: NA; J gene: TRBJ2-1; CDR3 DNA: TGTGCCAGCAGCACCCGGGTCAGCTCCTACAATGAGCAGTTCTTC; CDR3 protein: CASSTRVSSYNEQFF
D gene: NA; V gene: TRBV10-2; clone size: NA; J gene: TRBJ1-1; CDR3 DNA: TGCGCCAGCAGCCTAGGGGGGAACACTGAAGCTTTCTTT; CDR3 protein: CASSLGGNTEAFF
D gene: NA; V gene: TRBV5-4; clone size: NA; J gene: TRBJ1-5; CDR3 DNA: TGTGCCAGCAGCTCGGGACATCAGCCCCAGCATTTT; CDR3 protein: CASSSGHQPQHF
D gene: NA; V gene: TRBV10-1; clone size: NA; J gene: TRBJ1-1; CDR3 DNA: TGCGCCAGCAGTGAGTGGGGCCAGGGAGTCGCCGAAGCTTTCTTT; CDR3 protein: CASSEWGQGVAEAFF
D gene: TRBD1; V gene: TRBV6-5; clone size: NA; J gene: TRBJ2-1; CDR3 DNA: TGTGCCAGCAGTTACTCCGGCGGACAGGGCCTGGTCTTC; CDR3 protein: CASSYSGGQGLVF
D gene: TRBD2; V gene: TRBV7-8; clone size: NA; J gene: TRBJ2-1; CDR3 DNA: TGTGCCAGCAACCCGGGGAGCGGGAGGGCCTGGGAAGAGCAGTTCTTC; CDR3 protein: CASNPGSGRAWEEQFF
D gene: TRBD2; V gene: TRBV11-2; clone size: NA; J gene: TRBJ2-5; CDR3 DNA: TGTGCCAGCAGCTCCTTACTAGCGACCCAAGAGACCCAGTACTTC; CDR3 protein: CASSSLLATQETQYF
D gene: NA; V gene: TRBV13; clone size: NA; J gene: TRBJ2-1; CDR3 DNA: TGTGCCAGCAGCCAGGAGGGACGGCGTATGGGGGGTGAGCAGTTCTTC; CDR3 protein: CASSQEGRRMGGEQFF
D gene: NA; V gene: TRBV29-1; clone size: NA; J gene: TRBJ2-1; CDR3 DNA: TGCAGCGTTGAACCCCCCGAGCAGTTCTTC; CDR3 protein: CSVEPPEQFF
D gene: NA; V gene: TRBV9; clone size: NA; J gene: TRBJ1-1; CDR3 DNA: TGTGCCAGCAGCGTAGCGGGGAACACTGAAGCTTTCTTT; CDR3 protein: CASSVAGNTEAFF
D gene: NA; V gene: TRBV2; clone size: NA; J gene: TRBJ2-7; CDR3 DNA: TGTGCCAGCAGACCCCGGGACTCCTACGAGCAGTACTTC; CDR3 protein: CASRPRDSYEQYF
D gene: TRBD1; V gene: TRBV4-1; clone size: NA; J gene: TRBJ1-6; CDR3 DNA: TGCGCCAGCAGCCAAGACGACAGGGCATCAAGGTCACCCCTCCACTTT; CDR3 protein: CASSQDDRASRSPLHF
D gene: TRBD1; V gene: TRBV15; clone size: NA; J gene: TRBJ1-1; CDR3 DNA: TGTGCCACCAGCAGGGGGGGAGGGACAGGGGGACGCCTTGAAGCTTTCTTT; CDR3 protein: CATSRGGGTGGRLEAFF
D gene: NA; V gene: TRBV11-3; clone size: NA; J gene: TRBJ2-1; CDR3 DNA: TGTGCCAGCAGCTTGGCCAGGGGCGGATCGTTTACAGGAAATGAGCAGTTCTTC; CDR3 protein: CASSLARGGSFTGNEQFF